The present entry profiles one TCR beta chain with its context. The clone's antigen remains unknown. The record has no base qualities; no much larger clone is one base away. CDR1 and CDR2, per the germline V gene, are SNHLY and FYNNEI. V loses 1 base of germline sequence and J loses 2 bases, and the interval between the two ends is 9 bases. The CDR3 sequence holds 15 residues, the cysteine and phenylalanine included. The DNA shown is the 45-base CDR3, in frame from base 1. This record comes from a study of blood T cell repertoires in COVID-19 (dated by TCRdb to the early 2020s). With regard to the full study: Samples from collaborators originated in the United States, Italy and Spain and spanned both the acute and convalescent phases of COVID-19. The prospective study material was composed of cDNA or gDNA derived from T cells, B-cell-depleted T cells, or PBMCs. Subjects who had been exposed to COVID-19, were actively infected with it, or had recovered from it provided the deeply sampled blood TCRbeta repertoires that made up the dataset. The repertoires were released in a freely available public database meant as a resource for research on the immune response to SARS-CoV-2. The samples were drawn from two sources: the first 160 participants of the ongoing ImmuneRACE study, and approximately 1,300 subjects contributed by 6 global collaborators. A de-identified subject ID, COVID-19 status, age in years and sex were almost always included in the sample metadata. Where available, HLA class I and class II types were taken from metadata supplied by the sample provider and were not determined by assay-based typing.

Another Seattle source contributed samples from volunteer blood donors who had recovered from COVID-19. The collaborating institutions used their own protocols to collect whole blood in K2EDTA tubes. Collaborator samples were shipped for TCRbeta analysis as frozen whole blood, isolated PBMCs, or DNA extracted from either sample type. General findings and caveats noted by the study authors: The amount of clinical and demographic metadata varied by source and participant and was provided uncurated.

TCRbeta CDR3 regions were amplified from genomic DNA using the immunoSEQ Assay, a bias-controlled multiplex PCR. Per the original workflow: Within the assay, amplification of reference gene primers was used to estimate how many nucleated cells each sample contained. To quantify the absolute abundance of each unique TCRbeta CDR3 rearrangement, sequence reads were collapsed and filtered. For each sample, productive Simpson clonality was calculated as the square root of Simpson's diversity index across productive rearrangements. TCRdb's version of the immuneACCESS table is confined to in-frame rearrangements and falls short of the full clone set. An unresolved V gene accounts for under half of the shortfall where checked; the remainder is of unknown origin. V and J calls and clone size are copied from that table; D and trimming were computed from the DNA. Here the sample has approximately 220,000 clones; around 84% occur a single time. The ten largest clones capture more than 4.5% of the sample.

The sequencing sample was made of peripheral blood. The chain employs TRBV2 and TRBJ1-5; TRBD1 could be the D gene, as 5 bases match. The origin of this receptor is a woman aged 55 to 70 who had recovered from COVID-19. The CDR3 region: CASSEGGGRNQPQHF. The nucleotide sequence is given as TGTGCCAGCAGTGAAGGCGGGGGACGCAATCAGCCCCAGCATTTT. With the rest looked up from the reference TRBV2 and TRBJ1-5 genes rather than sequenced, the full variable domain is EPEVTQTPSHQVTQMGQEVILRCVPISNHLYFYWYRQILGQKVEFLVSFYNNEISEKSEIFDDQFSVERPDGSNFTLKIRSTKLEDSAMYFCASSEGGGRNQPQHFGDGTRLSIL.